These 20 T cell receptor beta chains originate from one sample sequenced in a study of human T cells and chemical hapten exposure. MiXCR, applied by TCRdb to the RACE reads, yields one record per CDR3 protein. Altogether roughly 110,000 distinct CDR3 sequences are present, 10% to 15% being singletons, with the ten largest covering roughly 1.6%. Time point given: pre-sensitization, week 0. Indicated treatment: therapeutic diphenylcyclopropenone sensitization with weekly scalp DPC. Here the sequenced sample was whole blood, taken in connection with sensitization to the hapten diphenylcyclopropenone (DPC). The receptors stem from a woman in her 50s with alopecia areata. Some clones in this sample may be carry-over from other donors' samples.

The chain uses TRBV18 and TRBJ1-6, with 7 bases matching TRBD1. Germline V gene sequence: CDR1 KGHSH, CDR2 LQKENI. This CDR3 has 15 amino acids. After removal of 6 bases from V and 7 bases from J, the junction contained 9 bases not matched to a gene. CDR3 in DNA: TGTGCCAGCTCGTCAAGACAGGGCGAGAATTCACCCCTCCACTTT. It codes for CASSSRQGENSPLHF.

This clonotype was detected a few times. The V gene is TRBV19, the J gene TRBJ1-2, with TRBD1 as a possible D gene (6 bases). Between the trimmed V and J ends, which lost 4 bases and 2 bases, there was a span of 11 bases. The CDR3 totals 14 residues. CDR1 is LNHDA, CDR2 SQIVND, per germline (reference sequence). The CDR3 loop is CASSRGTLNYGYTF. The CDR3 DNA reads TGTGCCAGTAGTAGAGGGACACTCAACTATGGCTACACCTTC.

The genes are TRBV20-1 and TRBJ1-4; a possible D gene is TRBD1 (5 bases). V lost 0 bases, J lost 7 bases, and 15 bases lay in between. This CDR3 comprises 15 residues. Germline V gives CDR1 DFQATT, CDR2 SNEGSKA (reference sequence). The DNA for the CDR3 is TGCAGTGCTAGAGATCATCAGGGCGTTTCTGAAAAACTGTTTTTT. Its protein product is CSARDHQGVSEKLFF.

This clonotype appeared a single time. This rearrangement joins TRBV6-1 to TRBJ2-7, with D possibly matching TRBD1 (6 bases). Germline V lookup: CDR1 MNHNS, CDR2 SASEGT. Trimming pared 8 bases from V and 3 bases from J, leaving 14 bases between. This CDR3 spans 13 amino acids. In nucleotides, the CDR3 is TGTGCCAGCGGTTGGCAGGGGAACTACGAGCAGTACTTC. Translated, it gives CASGWQGNYEQYF.

This clonotype was found a few times. The chain is built from TRBV5-1 and TRBJ2-3; no clear D gene. Germline V lookup: CDR1 SGHRS, CDR2 YFSETQ. CDR3 length: 14 residues. Trimming left V 0 bases short and J 6 bases short, with 11 bases between. The DNA of the CDR3 is TGCGCCAGCAGCTTGGAACGTGGCGCCGATACGCAGTATTTT. Amino acid sequence: CASSLERGADTQYF.

This clonotype was found many times. This rearrangement joins TRBV6-1 to TRBJ1-1; no firm D call. The V gene's germline CDR1 is MNHNS and CDR2 SASEGT. The CDR3 has 16 residues. The germline V and J ends were trimmed by 2 bases and 0 bases, with 13 bases remaining between them. The CDR3 DNA follows: TGTGCCAGCAGTGAATTATGGTTCGGGATGAACACTGAAGCTTTCTTT. It specifies CASSELWFGMNTEAFF.

The chain carries TRBV10-3 and TRBJ1-6; D gene ambiguous. The CDR3 spans 13 residues. The germline CDR1 and CDR2 sequences are ENHRY and SYGVKD. V dropped 7 bases and J dropped 7 bases, with 11 bases sitting between them. This chain's CDR3 is CAITEVFNSPLHF. The CDR3 nucleotides read TGTGCCATCACCGAGGTCTTCAATTCACCCCTCCACTTT.

The genes are TRBV7-9 and TRBJ1-6; weak D call: TRBD1 (5 bases). The CDR3 sequence is 14 residues long. The germline V gene encodes CDR1 SEHNR and CDR2 FQNEAQ (reference sequence). V lost 6 bases and J 7 bases, leaving 13 bases between the germline ends. This CDR3 is CASRSLGGNSPLHF. CDR3 coding DNA: TGTGCCAGCAGAAGCCTTGGGGGGAATTCACCCCTCCACTTT. Full variable domain (outside the CDR3, taken from reference TRBV7-9 and TRBJ1-6): DTGVSQNPRHKITKRGQNVTFRCDPISEHNRLYWYRQTLGQGPEFLTYFQNEAQLEKSRLLSDRFSAERPKGSFSTLEIQRTEQGDSAMYLCASRSLGGNSPLHFGNGTRLTVT.

This clonotype was seen only a few times. This chain uses TRBV28 with TRBJ2-1; 9 bases are shared with TRBD2. Germline lookup yields CDR1 MDHEN and CDR2 SYDVKM. The CDR3 totals 16 residues. V was pared by 6 bases and J by 5 bases, with 11 bases of the junction left unmatched. The CDR3 nucleotides are TGTGCCAGCAGCCCTACCGGGACTAGCAGAGACAATGAGCAGTTCTTC. As protein: CASSPTGTSRDNEQFF.

The chain joins TRBV7-2 to TRBJ2-5; D not certain. The germline gives CDR1 SGHTA, CDR2 FQGNSA. The CDR3 has 15 residues. Trimming took 2 bases from V and 2 from J, leaving 12 bases between them. The CDR3 protein is CASSLSRTTQETQYF. The CDR3 DNA reads TGTGCCAGCAGCTTATCCAGAACCACACAAGAGACCCAGTACTTC.

Only one count was recorded for this clonotype. This chain uses TRBV2 with TRBJ2-7; D not resolved. The germline gives CDR1 SNHLY, CDR2 FYNNEI. V lost 1 base and J lost 2, with 9 bases in between. The CDR3 is 14 residues long. The CDR3 sequence: CASSEVVAPYEQYF. The CDR3 DNA reads as TGTGCCAGCAGTGAAGTAGTGGCTCCCTACGAGCAGTACTTC. Full variable domain (missing parts from reference TRBV2 and TRBJ2-7): EPEVTQTPSHQVTQMGQEVILRCVPISNHLYFYWYRQILGQKVEFLVSFYNNEISEKSEIFDDQFSVERPDGSNFTLKIRSTKLEDSAMYFCASSEVVAPYEQYFGPGTRLTVT.

This clonotype appeared many times. The chain uses TRBV29-1 and TRBJ1-1, with D hard to call. Germline CDR1 and CDR2: SQVTM and ANQGSEA. Trimming took 7 bases from V and 3 from J, leaving 6 bases between them. The CDR3 contains 10 residues. CDR3 coding DNA: TGCAGCGCTACAGACACTGAAGCTTTCTTT. Translating it yields CSATDTEAFF.

The chain has TRBV5-1 and TRBJ2-7; either TRBD1 or TRBD2 may supply D (6 bases each). Trimming pared 0 bases from V and 5 bases from J, leaving 15 bases between. The CDR3 consists of 15 residues. Germline V gene sequence: CDR1 SGHRS, CDR2 YFSETQ. The CDR3 sequence: CASSLAPGALNEQYF. The CDR3 nucleotides are TGCGCCAGCAGCTTGGCCCCGGGGGCGTTAAACGAGCAGTACTTC.

This clonotype was observed a few times. The chain joins TRBV4-3 to TRBJ2-7; TRBD1 matches at 7 bases. The CDR3 sequence is 16 residues long. With 2 bases clipped from V and 9 bases from J, the junction kept 16 bases outside the gene matches. Germline CDR1 and CDR2: LGHNA and YSLEER. CDR3 region: CASSQRLRTGRGWQYF. The DNA for the CDR3 is TGCGCCAGCAGCCAACGACTAAGGACAGGCCGGGGCTGGCAGTACTTC.

The rearrangement joins TRBV6-6 to TRBJ2-2; possible D gene TRBD1, 6 bases. Germline V gene sequence: CDR1 MNHNY, CDR2 SVGAGI (reference sequence). V dropped 0 bases and J dropped 3 bases, with 11 bases sitting between them. The CDR3 runs to 16 residues. The CDR3 DNA is TGTGCCAGCAGTTACTCGAAGGCAGGGGACACCGGGGAGCTGTTTTTT. It is translated as CASSYSKAGDTGELFF.

As DNA, the CDR3 is TGTGCCAGCAGCTTAAGGGGAGACCAAGAGACCCAGTACTTC. Residues: CASSLRGDQETQYF. This chain uses TRBV7-2 with TRBJ2-5; D possibly matches TRBD1 or TRBD2 (5 bases each). Germline values: CDR1 SGHTA, CDR2 FQGNSA. Trimming stripped 2 bases from V and 0 bases from J, with 7 bases between. This CDR3 spans 14 amino acids.

This clonotype was observed at least ten times. The chain combines TRBV13 with TRBJ2-5; 10 bases line up with TRBD2. This CDR3 is 18 amino acids long. Trimming took 0 bases from V and 4 from J; bases not matched to a gene: 11. Germline V CDR1 and CDR2: PRHDT, FYEKMQ (reference sequence). The CDR3 here is CASSLGPSGGAGGETQYF. DNA of the CDR3: TGTGCCAGCAGCTTAGGCCCTAGCGGGGGAGCTGGAGGAGAGACCCAGTACTTC.

This chain connects TRBV20-1 to TRBJ2-7; 8 bases match TRBD2. The trim removed 6 bases at V and 5 bases at J, leaving 6 bases unmatched. Germline V CDR1 and CDR2: DFQATT, SNEGSKA (reference sequence). There are 12 residues in the CDR3. The CDR3 region is CSATGTSHEQYF. The DNA of the CDR3 is TGCAGTGCAACCGGGACTAGTCACGAGCAGTACTTC.

This clonotype was picked up a small number of times. The chain joins TRBV12-3 or TRBV12-4 to TRBJ1-5, with no clear D. This CDR3 comprises 14 residues. The V gene lost 5 bases and the J gene lost 4 bases, with 12 bases spanning the gap. CDR3: CASSPGPFNQPQHF. DNA for the CDR3: TGTGCCAGCAGTCCAGGACCCTTTAATCAGCCCCAGCATTTT.

V and J are TRBV19 and TRBJ1-2, with D perhaps TRBD1 (6 bases). Germline CDR1 LNHDA, CDR2 SQIVND (reference sequence). The CDR3 sequence is 11 residues long. Deletions cut 10 bases from V and 6 bases from J, with 12 bases between. The CDR3 here is CATYGGDGYTF. In nucleotides, the CDR3 is TGTGCCACGTATGGGGGCGATGGCTACACCTTC.